This entry lists 5 T cell receptor beta chains sequenced from one sample in a study of blood T cells in healthy people across ages. Using a J-beta primer mix together with a sample-barcoded 5' primer, a second PCR was run for roughly 6 to 12 cycles. TCRdb recomputed calls from the 5' RACE reads with MiXCR, one row per CDR3 protein. The sample lists 720,000 or so distinct CDR3 sequences; 35% to 50% were seen once. The sequenced sample was blood. The receptors come from a man aged 80 or over in good health.

This clonotype was seen a few times. J is TRBJ1-6 and V is TRBV7-9; D gene uncertain. The germline V gene has CDR1 SEHNR and CDR2 FQNEAQ (reference sequence). The CDR3 runs to 17 residues. With 3 bases removed from V and 0 bases from J, the gap between germline ends came to 12 bases. The CDR3 DNA reads as TGTGCCAGCAGCTTGGGATCTACTGTCTCCTATAATTCACCCCTCCACTTT. It is translated as CASSLGSTVSYNSPLHF.

The CDR3 bases are TGTGCCAGCAGTCTGGACAGGGAACCCTACGAGCAGTACTTC. Amino acid sequence: CASSLDREPYEQYF. The chain is built from TRBV12-3 or TRBV12-4 and TRBJ2-7, with 8 bases fitting TRBD1. The V segment lost 5 bases and the J segment 2 bases; nucleotides outside the gene matches: 5. This CDR3 region has 14 residues.

The rearrangement links TRBV12-3 or TRBV12-4 to TRBJ2-3, with TRBD2 matching 9 bases. The CDR3 has 14 residues. V trimming: 7 bases; J trimming: 4 bases; junction bases outside the gene matches: 6. This chain's CDR3 is CASMGGGGSDTQYF. CDR3 nucleotide sequence: TGTGCCAGCATGGGCGGGGGGGGTTCAGATACGCAGTATTTT.

This clonotype was seen a few times. The chain couples TRBV11-1 to TRBJ2-1; TRBD2 matches 11 bases. Germline lookup yields CDR1 SGHAT and CDR2 FQDESV (reference sequence). Trimming took 5 bases from V and 9 from J; bases not matched to a gene: 12. CDR3 size: 16 residues. The chain's CDR3 is CASSPLAGGLGAEQFF. CDR3 DNA: TGTGCCAGCAGCCCCTTAGCGGGAGGGCTGGGAGCTGAGCAGTTCTTC.

The V and J genes are TRBV7-2 and TRBJ2-2; weak D call: TRBD1 (6 bases). The CDR3 length is 16 residues. The germline gives CDR1 SGHTA, CDR2 FQGNSA. The V and J ends lost 5 bases and 4 bases respectively, with 17 bases between them. The CDR3 sequence: CASSRDTHLRTGELFF. CDR3 in DNA: TGTGCCAGCAGCCGGGACACACACCTGCGCACCGGGGAGCTGTTTTTT.